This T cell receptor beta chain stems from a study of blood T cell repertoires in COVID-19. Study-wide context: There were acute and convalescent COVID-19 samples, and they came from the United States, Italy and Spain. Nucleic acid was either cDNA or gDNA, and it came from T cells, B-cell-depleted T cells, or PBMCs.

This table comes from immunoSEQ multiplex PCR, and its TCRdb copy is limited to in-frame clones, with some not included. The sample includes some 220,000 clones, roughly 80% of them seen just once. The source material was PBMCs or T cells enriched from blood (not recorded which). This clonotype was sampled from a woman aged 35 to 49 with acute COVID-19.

The CDR3, as DNA: TGTGCCAGCAGCCAGGCAACCGTACCAGGGGGTTCTGGAAACACCATATATTTT. Translated, it gives CASSQATVPGGSGNTIYF. The rearrangement uses TRBV3-1 (or the pseudogene TRBV3-2) and TRBJ1-3, with 7 bases fitting TRBD1. The germline gives CDR1 LGHDT, CDR2 YNNKEL (reference sequence). V shed 3 bases, J shed 1 base, and the junction held 12 bases outside the gene matches. CDR3 length: 18 amino acids.